These T cell receptor beta chains were read from a single sample in a study of blood T cell repertoires in COVID-19. Here immunoSEQ multiplex PCR was the method, and the copy in TCRdb shows in-frame clones only, minus some. This table has about 400,000 clones, around 86% appearing once. Sequencing was performed on peripheral blood. The receptors come from a human donor in a cohort sampled during active COVID-19. CDR3s include the opening cysteine and the closing phenylalanine or tryptophan. Fields, in order: V gene, CDR3 protein.

v_gene: TRBV30
CDR3aa: CAWDRVFGDTQYF

v_gene: TRBV2
CDR3aa: CASRGSGFLDEQFF

v_gene: TRBV12-3/TRBV12-4
CDR3aa: CATITGGNTIYF

v_gene: TRBV5-1
CDR3aa: CASSLGPPQNIQYF

v_gene: TRBV4-2
CDR3aa: CASSRTEGARGYTF

v_gene: TRBV7-9
CDR3aa: CASTMGDLGGTEAFF

v_gene: TRBV6-6
CDR3aa: CASSYSRGDGYTF

v_gene: TRBV3-1/TRBV3-2
CDR3aa: CASSFGISYEQYF

v_gene: TRBV7-9
CDR3aa: CASSPTIAGGKTGELFF

v_gene: TRBV4-2
CDR3aa: CASRPRGGLGTDTQYF

v_gene: TRBV15
CDR3aa: CATSRDRYSGNTIYF

v_gene: TRBV30
CDR3aa: CAWSEGGSTDTQYF

v_gene: TRBV6-5
CDR3aa: CASSSAGTHNEQFF

v_gene: TRBV3-1/TRBV3-2
CDR3aa: CASSHERGTDTQYF

v_gene: TRBV15
CDR3aa: CATSREGRVLDTIYF

v_gene: TRBV5-1
CDR3aa: CASSLRQGGTNEKLFF

v_gene: TRBV28
CDR3aa: CASSPGGQGLANYGYTF

v_gene: TRBV7-2
CDR3aa: CASSPALGGHNSPLHF

v_gene: TRBV28
CDR3aa: CASSSRTGGTDTQYF

v_gene: TRBV19
CDR3aa: CASSIQDGNNQPQHF

v_gene: TRBV7-8
CDR3aa: CASSLNGIGEQYF

v_gene: TRBV27
CDR3aa: CASTSQHRTSGRVVETQYF

v_gene: TRBV5-6
CDR3aa: CASSSGLARGYTDTQYF

v_gene: TRBV5-1
CDR3aa: CASSLTAGGYNEQFF

v_gene: TRBV7-8
CDR3aa: CASSEEQGAGANVLTF

v_gene: TRBV10-2
CDR3aa: CASSPDSVSSKAQHF

v_gene: TRBV19
CDR3aa: CASSTSSGKGQYF

v_gene: TRBV12-5
CDR3aa: CASGLVVAEGEADTQYF

v_gene: TRBV4-1
CDR3aa: CASSQDKIVWDRGKRDTQYF

v_gene: TRBV7-8
CDR3aa: CASTPMRGSGRAQTQYF

v_gene: TRBV15
CDR3aa: CATSPAGANYGYTF

v_gene: TRBV28
CDR3aa: CASSLFPSFLTALNTEAFF

v_gene: TRBV10-2
CDR3aa: CASSESGHRYEQYF

v_gene: TRBV30
CDR3aa: CAWSVRDSRLAGGLLLYNEQFF

v_gene: TRBV5-4
CDR3aa: CASSSTGVQETQYF

v_gene: TRBV12-2
CDR3aa: CASRLGAGVFQETQYF

v_gene: TRBV19
CDR3aa: CASRTGNNEQFF

v_gene: TRBV29-1
CDR3aa: CSVEAGDGWNTEAFF

v_gene: TRBV11-2
CDR3aa: CASSSIRGRSAQPQHF

v_gene: TRBV3-1/TRBV3-2
CDR3aa: CASSQGRGSYNEQFF

v_gene: TRBV28
CDR3aa: CATTGSYGYTF

v_gene: TRBV19
CDR3aa: CASSMGQVANYGYTF

v_gene: TRBV28
CDR3aa: CASSLLSGSYEQYF

v_gene: TRBV4-1
CDR3aa: CASSQVWTSGRANEQFF

v_gene: TRBV2
CDR3aa: CASRYRTVSGSNYGYTF

v_gene: TRBV28
CDR3aa: CASSSWTGTGPSYEQYF

v_gene: TRBV28
CDR3aa: CASSLATIVHEQYF

v_gene: TRBV29-1
CDR3aa: CSVGGEEVETQYF

v_gene: TRBV10-3
CDR3aa: CAISETGGEDIYGYTF

v_gene: TRBV18
CDR3aa: CASSPELGARVVKNIQYF

v_gene: TRBV27
CDR3aa: CASSLGALESQETQYF

v_gene: TRBV6-5
CDR3aa: CASRAFGQGDGYTF

v_gene: TRBV4-2
CDR3aa: CASSQGSGDETQYF

v_gene: TRBV13
CDR3aa: CASSSSGGHGYGYTF

v_gene: TRBV14
CDR3aa: CASSQGGGLTEAFF

v_gene: TRBV12-3/TRBV12-4
CDR3aa: CASSLVGSPKAFF

v_gene: TRBV6-5
CDR3aa: CASSYSREGYGYTF

v_gene: TRBV6-5
CDR3aa: CASISPATNEKLFF

v_gene: TRBV30
CDR3aa: CAWSRGTAGAGSPQYF